This T cell receptor beta chain was sequenced in a study of T cells in Graves' hyperthyroidism and ophthalmopathy (dated by TCRdb to 2018 to 2020). About the full investigation: Peripheral blood was collected at initial diagnosis, before any treatment. An independent validation cohort of about 20 hyperthyroidism patients and approximately 15 patients who later progressed to ophthalmopathy tested prospective prediction of ophthalmopathy. Thyroid tissue and blood T-cell repertoires from six Graves' hyperthyroidism patients were also compared in the study. To identify distinguishing TCR V-J signatures, a discovery cohort of some 99 patients was used, comprising 40 to 45 with Graves' ophthalmopathy and 55 to 65 with stable Graves' hyperthyroidism. The 95 to 100 discovery patients were randomly divided into training and test sets at a 7:3 ratio. After blood sampling, hyperthyroidism patients were treated with methimazole at a starting dose of 30 mg daily, and ophthalmopathy patients were treated with high-dose intravenous methylprednisolone. The paper reports TCR Vbeta CDR3 sequencing of more than 120 peripheral blood samples: over 40 ophthalmopathy, under 80 hyperthyroidism and some 17 progressor patients. The study at large found these results: No statistical method was used to set the sample size in advance, and investigators knew the group allocation. In cross-validation, a model built on a 13 V-J signature told ophthalmopathy apart from stable hyperthyroidism with 85% to 90% sensitivity and about 81% specificity, and in testing the same model reached 80%/75%. Blood samples also contained most of the expanded thyroid clonotypes (frequency above 0.001), which suggests that blood repertoires may reflect thyroid immune responses. In validation, progression to ophthalmopathy was predicted by the model with almost 71% sensitivity and roughly 76% specificity, a median of 6.5 months before onset.

This clonotype was seen repeatedly, ten times or more. Its antigen is currently not known. Qualities for individual bases were not recorded, and no much larger clone is one base off. Moderately to severely active disease, a Clinical Activity Score of at least 3, a NOSPECS grade of at least 4, and a duration under 3 months were present in ophthalmopathy patients. Any patient with an uncontrolled infection, another autoimmune disease, pregnancy or lactation was excluded. Diagnoses relied on clinical symptoms, serum thyroxine and TRAb, thyroid ultrasound and orbital computed tomography. PBMCs were separated from roughly 10 ml of fresh peripheral blood using Ficoll-Paque density gradient centrifugation. Trizol reagent was used to extract total RNA, and RNA quality was then checked on an Agilent 2100 Bioanalyzer. TCR beta CDR3 regions were amplified from RNA transcripts. A first-round RT-PCR of the TCR CDR3 used the HTBI primer set with the Qiagen OneStep RT-PCR kit. A second multiplex PCR round built the libraries, followed by size selection and purification. Paired-end sequencing of the libraries was performed with 100 bp reads on an Illumina HiSeq2000. The study's own analysis went as follows. SOAPnuke was used to process the raw data, throwing out any read that contained adapters or uncalled bases, had a mean Phred below 15, or lacked an exact constant-primer or identifier match. COPE v1.2.5 was used to merge high-quality paired reads, and clonotypes were defined as unique nucleotide sequences. Clonotypes were aligned to IMGT TRBV, TRBD and TRBJ reference segments using MiTCR v1.1. The analysis included only V-J combinations with a frequency above 0.0001, which together covered approximately 99% of the repertoires. The TCS score was defined as the ratio of F50 (clonal expansion) to E x V (chaos), calculated using BLOSUM62-based TCRdist between CDR3 peptides within each V-J. Welch's t-statistics and random forest reduced some 510 V-J features to 13, which were used in a naive Bayes classifier (R e1071). The public reads were reprocessed in TCRdb via fastp at Q25 and MiXCR, keeping in-frame beta chains. CDR3 protein sequences are deduplicated, and each keeps its most common genes and DNA. TCRdb, rather than the study authors, made the V and J calls. The sample has under 600,000 distinct CDR3 sequences on record, about a sixth of them singletons. Approximately 3.5% of the sample comes from the top ten.

CDR1 and CDR2 are read off the germline V gene as SGHAT and FQNNGV. From the cysteine up to the phenylalanine, the CDR3 has a length of 15 residues. Only the CDR3 part of the read is kept: 45 bases, read in frame from the first base. Trimming takes 1 base off V and 4 bases off J; junction bases not matched to a gene: 3. The specimen was blood. The receptor's source is a woman aged 40 to 50 with Graves' ophthalmopathy. The chain couples TRBV11-2 to TRBJ2-1, with 8 junctional bases fitting TRBD2. CDR3 region: CASSLVRGGYNEQFF. The DNA sequence is given as TGTGCCAGCAGCTTAGTCCGCGGGGGGTACAATGAGCAGTTCTTC.